This entry is about one T cell receptor (beta chain). Its antigen is unidentified. Profiled with immunoSEQ multiplex PCR; TCRdb holds only in-frame clones, not every one. Among about 25,000 clones listed, roughly 80% were seen once. Germline values: CDR1 SGHVS, CDR2 FQNEAQ. Losses at the gene ends were 5 bases for V and 5 bases for J; bases not matched to a gene: 9. The CDR3 consists of 15 residues. The data were obtained in a study of OX40 agonist ivuxolimab in advanced cancers. Study in general: Treatment of patients was with ivuxolimab, an agonistic anti-OX40 (CD134) antibody. Patients with hepatocellular carcinoma, melanoma, renal cell or head and neck cancer made up the dose-escalation patients. The study, taken as a whole, reports: There were, on average, more expanded clones in CD8+ T cells than in CD4+. Patients with a partial response at 0.1-3.0 mg/kg had among the lowest clonal expansion.

The origin of this receptor is an adult with an advanced solid tumor such as melanoma, head and neck, liver or kidney cancer. The material sequenced was CD4+ or CD8+ T cells sorted from blood, taken in a trial of the OX40 agonist ivuxolimab. This rearrangement joins TRBV7-8 to TRBJ2-7; 10 nucleotides agree with TRBD2. The CDR3 bases are TGTGCCAGCAGCCCCCTAGCGGGAGAGGGCGACGAGCAGTACTTC. It encodes CASSPLAGEGDEQYF.